This T cell receptor beta chain was sequenced for a study of blood T cells in healthy people across ages. This clonotype was counted at least ten times. PCR was performed a second time for roughly 7 to 11 cycles using a sample-barcoded 5' primer and a J-beta primer mix. TCRdb fed the 5' RACE reads into MiXCR, producing one record per CDR3 protein. The sample holds approximately 900,000 distinct CDR3 sequences, approximately 32% seen once. These data also formed part of another study, on T cells of mothers and their children.

The sequence derives from a woman aged 40 to 50 in good health. Sequencing was carried out using blood.

The CDR3 sequence: CASSEASGGRGNQPQHF. CDR3 DNA: TGTGCCAGCAGTGAAGCTAGTGGGGGCAGGGGCAATCAGCCCCAGCATTTT. The V gene is TRBV6-1, the J gene TRBJ1-5, with D perhaps matching TRBD1 (6 bases). The CDR3 runs 17 residues. Looked up from germline, CDR1 is MNHNS and CDR2 is SASEGT. Trimming removed 0 bases from V and 2 bases from J, with 14 bases in between.